This record looks at one T cell receptor (beta chain) sequence and its context. No antigen is known for it. The data belong to a study of CD8 T cells in ankylosing spondylitis. Regarding the study as a whole: Certain motif variants had earlier been reported in reactive arthritis synovial fluid and blood. Among TCR beta sequences, a motif of about 8 highly homologous variants appeared characteristic of ankylosing spondylitis blood. CD8+ cells made up the disease-linked clones, which were relatively rare in peripheral blood.

TCRdb analysed the 5' RACE reads with MiXCR anew, one entry per CDR3 protein. The table has fewer than 250,000 distinct CDR3 sequences, over 9.5% seen once. With 0 bases removed from V and 2 bases from J, the gap between germline ends came to 9 bases. The CDR3 sequence is 14 residues long. Germline CDR1 is SGHRS and CDR2 is YFSETQ. This chain uses TRBV5-1 with TRBJ2-7; D gene unclear. Source material: blood, either unsorted or a sorted T cell fraction (not recorded which). The receptor was derived from a male donor with ankylosing spondylitis or in good health (not recorded which). CDR3 region: CASSLERSPYEQYF. DNA for the CDR3: TGCGCCAGCAGCTTGGAGAGATCCCCCTACGAGCAGTACTTC. Full variable domain (remainder filled in from reference TRBV5-1 and TRBJ2-7): KAGVTQTPRYLIKTRGQQVTLSCSPISGHRSVSWYQQTPGQGLQFLFEYFSETQRNKGNFPGRFSGRQFSNSRSEMNVSTLELGDSALYLCASSLERSPYEQYFGPGTRLTVT.